A single sample is the source of the 10 T cell receptor beta chains below, sequenced in a study of blood T cell repertoires in COVID-19. Clones were read by immunoSEQ multiplex PCR, and TCRdb kept only the in-frame ones, dropping some. Among approximately 270,000 clones listed, 85% to 90% were seen once. The sequenced sample consisted of PBMCs or T cells enriched from blood (not recorded which). Receptors originate from a middle-aged man who had recovered from COVID-19.

V and J are TRBV10-3 and TRBJ2-2; TRBD1 agrees at 10 bases. CDR1 is ENHRY and CDR2 is SYGVKD in the germline V gene. The ends lost 10 bases at V and 6 bases at J; junction bases unmatched: 5. The CDR3 contains 13 residues. This CDR3 reads CATRDRGAGELFF. The CDR3 DNA follows: TGTGCCACCCGGGACAGGGGAGCCGGGGAGCTGTTTTTT.

The chain recombines TRBV5-1 with TRBJ1-5, with a weak D call TRBD1 (5 bases). Trimming removed 1 base at V and 2 bases at J, with 10 bases between. CDR3 length: 15 residues. CDR1 is SGHRS and CDR2 is YFSETQ in the germline V gene. For the CDR3, the DNA is TGCGCCAGCAGCTTGCAAGGGGCGGGCAATCAGCCCCAGCATTTT. It codes for CASSLQGAGNQPQHF.

The chain has TRBV30 and TRBJ2-4, with 16 positions matching TRBD2. The CDR3 is 18 residues long. Germline CDR1 is GTSNPN and CDR2 is SVGIG (reference sequence). J gave up 9 bases and V 4 bases, and 15 bases lay outside the gene matches. The CDR3 DNA reads TGTGCCTGGATCCCGGGACTAGCGGGAGGGCCGCGTGGGCGCATTCAGTACTTC. This gives the protein CAWIPGLAGGPRGRIQYF.

The genes are TRBV15 and TRBJ1-1; D might be TRBD1 (6 bases). The V gene's germline CDR1 is LNHNV and CDR2 YYDKDF (reference sequence). This CDR3 is 13 amino acids long. V lost 5 bases and J 4 bases, leaving 11 bases between the germline ends. CDR3 sequence: CATSFTGTTEAFF. DNA of the CDR3: TGTGCCACCAGCTTTACAGGGACCACTGAAGCTTTCTTT.

The chain joins TRBV19 to TRBJ1-1; D uncertain. In germline, CDR1 is LNHDA, CDR2 SQIVND (reference sequence). The V end was cut by 5 bases, the J end by 0 bases, with 13 bases between. The CDR3 consists of 15 residues. CDR3 nucleotide sequence: TGTGCCAGTAGTCCGTCCCTGTTAATGAACACTGAAGCTTTCTTT. It is translated as CASSPSLLMNTEAFF.

This rearrangement joins TRBV5-1 to TRBJ1-3; D is perhaps TRBD1 (5 bases). Germline values: CDR1 SGHRS, CDR2 YFSETQ. Between the trimmed V and J ends, which lost 4 bases and 4 bases, there was a span of 15 bases. There are 15 residues in the CDR3. CDR3 bases: TGCGCCAGCAGCGCGATAGGGGATCCAGGAAACACCATATATTTT. Its protein is CASSAIGDPGNTIYF.

The V and J genes are TRBV21-1 and TRBJ2-5; the table's D call TRBD2 went unverified against the DNA. TRBV21-1 has pseudogene status. This CDR3 is built from 18 residues. The CDR3 bases are TGTGCCAGCAGCACCCTAGCGGGGGGGCCCAACTGCTTAGAGACCCAGTACTTC. Residues: CASSTLAGGPNCLETQYF.

The chain carries TRBV6-1 and TRBJ2-1, with 8 bases lining up with TRBD2. Trimming cost V 2 bases and J 7 bases; bases outside gene matches: 4. CDR1 is MNHNS, CDR2 SASEGT, per germline. The CDR3 consists of 14 residues. CDR3 protein: CASSELGGVNEQFF. For the CDR3, the DNA is TGTGCCAGCAGTGAACTCGGGGGGGTGAATGAGCAGTTCTTC.

V is TRBV2 and J is TRBJ2-7; 9 bases match TRBD1. This CDR3 spans 13 amino acids. The V segment lost 5 bases and the J segment 3 bases; nucleotides outside the gene matches: 2. Germline V gene lookup returns CDR1 SNHLY and CDR2 FYNNEI. This chain's CDR3 is CASSWTGVYEQYF. CDR3 nucleotide sequence: TGTGCCAGCAGTTGGACAGGGGTCTACGAGCAGTACTTC.

The chain carries TRBV25-1 and TRBJ2-5; possible D gene TRBD2, 5 bases. CDR1 and CDR2 from the germline V gene are MGHDK and SYGVNS. The CDR3 covers 18 residues. Trimming removed 0 bases from V and 4 bases from J, with 21 bases in between. Here the CDR3 DNA reads TGTGCCAGCAGTGAATACGGTGGTGGGAGTGGAGTTGGAGAGACCCAGTACTTC. This translates into CASSEYGGGSGVGETQYF.